This T cell receptor (beta chain) comes out of a study of T-cell memory formation after mild COVID-19. The sample holds a few counts of this clonotype. V was cut by 7 bases and J by 3 bases, with 18 bases left in between. The CDR3 has 15 residues. Per germline, CDR1 SNHLY and CDR2 FYNNEI. TCRdb reanalysed the 5' RACE reads using MiXCR and keeps one entry per CDR3 protein. The repertoire includes under 450,000 distinct CDR3 sequences, around an eighth of them detected once, and 20% to 25% sits in the top ten. J is TRBJ2-5 and V is TRBV2; D gene uncertain. The source of this sequence is a man aged 18-30 years who had mild COVID-19 (a few samples of this study predate the infection). Cell type and time point are not known. The sample was PBMCs or a T cell subset sorted from them (not recorded which). CDR3 DNA: TGTGCCAGCAACCAAGGGTCCCCGATCGAAGAGACCCAGTACTTC. This encodes CASNQGSPIEETQYF.